This TCR beta chain was captured in a study of graft-versus-host responses after intestinal transplantation. The overall study: Tacrolimus and steroids were given for two to three years to all recipients after anti-thymocyte globulin induction. Findings and limits, study-wide: Recipient marrow harbored GvH clones, some of which surfaced first in ileum or blood. Early after transplant, HvG declines were associated with peak levels of circulating GvH clones.

Plates contained approximately 200,000 CFSE-labeled responder cells and approximately 200,000 irradiated, violet-dye-labeled stimulator cells. The germline V and J ends were trimmed by 5 bases and 3 bases, with 5 bases remaining between them. The germline gives CDR1 SGHVS, CDR2 FQNEAQ. CDR3 length: 11 amino acids. This clone was recorded a few times. The repertoire was sequenced with immunoSEQ multiplex PCR; TCRdb's copy has only in-frame clones and lacks some. The repertoire holds 5,000 or so clones, around 29% seen once, with 5.4% in the top ten. The input for sequencing was alloreactive CD4+ T cells from a mixed lymphocyte reaction culture, taken before transplantation. Subset specified: CFSE-low proliferating T cells sorted from approximately 6-day pre-transplant mixed lymphocyte reaction (GvH or HvG direction). The rearrangement joins TRBV7-8 to TRBJ2-7; no reliable D call. The TCR was taken from a human patient who was an organ donor for intestinal transplantation. The CDR3 DNA is TGTGCCAGCAGCGTCCGCTACGAGCAGTACTTC. Protein: CASSVRYEQYF.